This is a list of T cell receptor beta chains from one sample in a study of blood T cell repertoires in COVID-19. TCRdb's table, derived via immunoSEQ multiplex PCR, lists solely in-frame clones and lacks some. The sample records approximately 200,000 clones, around 90% being singletons. Sequenced material: PBMCs or T cells enriched from blood (not recorded which). Receptors originate from a woman younger than 45 who had recovered from COVID-19. Both conserved end residues are trimmed from each CDR3. The size entry is marked missing in some rows and otherwise reads once, few, many or a size class.

TRBV19 | . | ASKGTGWNEQF
TRBV11-1 | . | ASSDRDRSVEQY
TRBV18 | . | ASSPEGTLNTEAF
TRBV6-1 | . | ASSEPPVSYEQY
TRBV7-9 | once | ASTGQSGTRYEQY
TRBV27 | . | ASAILVEDTQY
TRBV19 | once | ASSISASSYNEQF
TRBV19 | . | ASSMVGGQETQY
TRBV7-9 | . | ASSLGAGVVETQY
TRBV11-3 | . | ASSLGGGRKAETQY
TRBV19 | . | ATPNGQGLGGYT
TRBV6-1 | . | ASILQGGDQPQH
TRBV5-6 | . | ASRPTYGAAHNEQF
TRBV30 | . | AWSPSPETQY
TRBV6-5 | . | ASSMNRGGEQY
TRBV18 | . | ASSQLSAGPNEKLF
TRBV7-2 | few | ASSYSGSNEQY
TRBV12-3/TRBV12-4 | few | ASSSFPGNTIY
TRBV27 | . | ASRRTGDSYNEQF
TRBV2 | . | ASSESGLPTGNTIY
TRBV5-8 | . | ASRRDRGFYEQY
TRBV12-3/TRBV12-4 | once | ASSFQRGNIQY
TRBV24-1 | . | ATSTAGTEAF
TRBV15 | . | ATSREDLQGGAF
TRBV2 | . | ASRGDSPNSPLH
TRBV18 | . | ASSPLGGSYEQY
TRBV5-5 | . | ASSLDDGYTDTQY
TRBV7-2 | . | ASRGGARDSPLH
TRBV7-8 | once | ASSLAPVSWEVGPQH
TRBV4-1 | once | ASSKAPGQGGYEQY
TRBV19 | once | ASSMSSAGYEQY
TRBV29-1 | once | SAGTVYQETQY
TRBV5-1 | . | ASSTGQLLSGYT
TRBV7-8 | . | ASSSREQGPQH
TRBV9 | . | ASSVAGLAGVRETQY
TRBV2 | . | ASSEARLWSQPQH
TRBV7-3 | . | ASSFTGDNTEAF
TRBV21-1 | few | ASSNSQSCQPQH
TRBV5-4 | once | ASSLMGGDYNEQF
TRBV6-5 | . | ASSRTPSSNQPQH
TRBV9 | . | ASSVTGNAGQPQH
TRBV30 | . | AWSSRSGELF
TRBV7-3 | . | ASSMTVKTEAF
TRBV19 | few | ASSSRTSGSETQY
TRBV6-5 | . | ASSYSIDRAYEQY
TRBV19 | . | ASRDSNTQETQY
TRBV7-2 | . | ASSFTTGREQY
TRBV10-3 | . | AISEGTGGGQPQH
TRBV19 | . | ASGQGTADTQY
TRBV5-1 | once | ASSLSGQSNYGYT
TRBV5-1 | . | ASSWGTGERDTEAF
TRBV27 | . | ASSSLTGLATNEKLF
TRBV11-2 | . | ASSLGQGADGYT
TRBV7-2 | . | ASSLGGSGSYEQY
TRBV9 | . | ASSVGYRSINEKLF
TRBV7-2 | . | ASTSLTGGIGGYT
TRBV10-3 | . | AISAGSQETQY
TRBV15 | . | ATRPGQGTDYSNQPQH